This is a list of T cell receptor beta chains from one sample in a study of OX40 agonist ivuxolimab in advanced cancers. The table came from immunoSEQ multiplex PCR; TCRdb's copy has only in-frame clones and leaves some out. The sample has around 58,000 clones; roughly 91% are singletons. Here the sequenced sample was CD4+ or CD8+ T cells sorted from blood, taken in a trial of the OX40 agonist ivuxolimab. These receptors originate from an adult with an advanced solid tumor such as melanoma, head and neck, liver or kidney cancer. The CDR3 runs from the conserved cysteine through the conserved F or W. D genes are given only for firm matches. Clone size is given for some rows only: seen once, a few or many times, or a class if the clone is expanded.

j_gene: TRBJ1-5
d_gene: NA
abundance: NA
v_gene: TRBV6-1
CDR3nt: TGTGCCAGCAGTGAAGCGCGCGTTGGGGGTTTATCGACAGTCCAGCATTTT
CDR3aa: CASSEARVGGLSTVQHF

j_gene: TRBJ2-3
d_gene: NA
abundance: NA
v_gene: TRBV10-3
CDR3nt: TGTGCCATCACCCCGTCGACAGGAACAGATACGCAGTATTTT
CDR3aa: CAITPSTGTDTQYF

j_gene: TRBJ2-7
d_gene: NA
abundance: once
v_gene: TRBV7-2
CDR3nt: TGTGCCAGCAGCTTAGCGGCCTACGAGCAGTACTTC
CDR3aa: CASSLAAYEQYF

j_gene: TRBJ2-1
d_gene: NA
abundance: NA
v_gene: TRBV11-2
CDR3nt: TGTGCCAGCAGGGGTCAAGTGGGCAATGAGCAGTTCTTC
CDR3aa: CASRGQVGNEQFF

j_gene: TRBJ2-3
d_gene: TRBD2
abundance: NA
v_gene: TRBV30
CDR3nt: TGTGCCTGGACAATCTCCGGGACTAGTGCGCGGCAGTATTTT
CDR3aa: CAWTISGTSARQYF

j_gene: TRBJ1-4
d_gene: TRBD1
abundance: NA
v_gene: TRBV5-1
CDR3nt: TGCGCCAGCAGCTTGGCCGGGACAGCTAATGAAAAACTGTTTTTT
CDR3aa: CASSLAGTANEKLFF

j_gene: TRBJ1-6
d_gene: TRBD1
abundance: NA
v_gene: TRBV11-2
CDR3nt: TGTGCCAGCAGCTCGAGAGACAGGGGAAATTCACCCCTCCACTTT
CDR3aa: CASSSRDRGNSPLHF

j_gene: TRBJ2-3
d_gene: NA
abundance: NA
v_gene: TRBV11-2
CDR3nt: TGTGCCAGCAGCTTACGGGTTCAGAGCACAGATACGCAGTATTTT
CDR3aa: CASSLRVQSTDTQYF

j_gene: TRBJ1-1
d_gene: NA
abundance: NA
v_gene: TRBV19
CDR3nt: TGTGCCAGTAGTCCCCTAGACAACACTGAAGCTTTCTTT
CDR3aa: CASSPLDNTEAFF

j_gene: TRBJ2-1
d_gene: TRBD2
abundance: NA
v_gene: TRBV12-5
CDR3nt: TGTGCTAGTGGTTTGGCCGCCCAAGCGGGGCCTTACAATGAGCAGTTCTTC
CDR3aa: CASGLAAQAGPYNEQFF

j_gene: TRBJ2-3
d_gene: NA
abundance: NA
v_gene: TRBV10-3
CDR3nt: TGTGCCATCAGTGAGTCAGGCGGGAATACGCAGTATTTT
CDR3aa: CAISESGGNTQYF

j_gene: TRBJ1-4
d_gene: NA
abundance: NA
v_gene: TRBV11-2
CDR3nt: TGTGCCAGCAGCTTAAGTCGTGAACAACTGTTTTTT
CDR3aa: CASSLSREQLFF

j_gene: TRBJ2-7
d_gene: TRBD1
abundance: NA
v_gene: TRBV5-1
CDR3nt: TGCGCCAGCAGCTCCGGGACAGGTCTCGCCTACGAGCAGTACTTC
CDR3aa: CASSSGTGLAYEQYF

j_gene: TRBJ2-5
d_gene: NA
abundance: NA
v_gene: TRBV29-1
CDR3nt: TGCAGCGTGCGTGGGCAGGGGTCGCAGACCCAGTACTTC
CDR3aa: CSVRGQGSQTQYF

j_gene: TRBJ1-1
d_gene: TRBD1
abundance: once
v_gene: TRBV2
CDR3nt: TGTGCCAGCAGTGGACAGGGCGGGTCCACTGAAGCTTTCTTT
CDR3aa: CASSGQGGSTEAFF

j_gene: TRBJ2-7
d_gene: NA
abundance: NA
v_gene: TRBV6-6
CDR3nt: TGTGCCAGCACAGGCTCCATAGCAGGACACGAGCAGTACTTC
CDR3aa: CASTGSIAGHEQYF

j_gene: TRBJ1-2
d_gene: NA
abundance: NA
v_gene: TRBV28
CDR3nt: TGTGCCAGCAGTTCCCCGCAGGGAGCTAACTATGGCTACACCTTC
CDR3aa: CASSSPQGANYGYTF

j_gene: TRBJ2-7
d_gene: NA
abundance: large
v_gene: TRBV28
CDR3nt: TGTGCCAGCAGTTTTTTGGGCCTCGGGTACGAGCAGTACTTC
CDR3aa: CASSFLGLGYEQYF

j_gene: TRBJ2-7
d_gene: NA
abundance: few
v_gene: TRBV6-5
CDR3nt: TGTGCCAGCAGTTACTCGCCTCGGGCCTCCTCCTACGAGCAGTACTTC
CDR3aa: CASSYSPRASSYEQYF

j_gene: TRBJ1-2
d_gene: NA
abundance: NA
v_gene: TRBV5-4
CDR3nt: TGTGCCAGCAGCGGGGGGGCGGGCGGCTACACCTTC
CDR3aa: CASSGGAGGYTF

j_gene: TRBJ2-7
d_gene: TRBD1
abundance: once
v_gene: TRBV6-1
CDR3nt: TGTGCCAGCACTAATCCTGCAGGGGGCATCTACGAGCAGTACTTC
CDR3aa: CASTNPAGGIYEQYF

j_gene: TRBJ1-3
d_gene: NA
abundance: NA
v_gene: TRBV9
CDR3nt: TGTGCCAGCAGCGTAGGGGATTCTGGAAACACCATATATTTT
CDR3aa: CASSVGDSGNTIYF

j_gene: TRBJ2-1
d_gene: TRBD2
abundance: NA
v_gene: TRBV5-1
CDR3nt: TGCGCCAGCAGCTCCGGGACTAGCGGCAACAATGAGCAGTTCTTC
CDR3aa: CASSSGTSGNNEQFF

j_gene: TRBJ1-6
d_gene: NA
abundance: NA
v_gene: TRBV30
CDR3nt: TGTGCCTGGAGACTAGGGCTACGGTCACCCCTCCACTTT
CDR3aa: CAWRLGLRSPLHF

j_gene: TRBJ2-2
d_gene: NA
abundance: once
v_gene: TRBV9
CDR3nt: TGTGCCAGCAGCGATCATCTAGCTTCGGGCACCGGGGAGCTGTTTTTT
CDR3aa: CASSDHLASGTGELFF

j_gene: TRBJ2-4
d_gene: TRBD2
abundance: NA
v_gene: TRBV7-9
CDR3nt: TGTGCCAGCGGGAGGGAGAACATTCAGTACTTC
CDR3aa: CASGRENIQYF

j_gene: TRBJ1-1
d_gene: NA
abundance: NA
v_gene: TRBV6-5
CDR3nt: TGTGCCAGCAGTTACGGGCAGCCCTACACTGAAGCTTTCTTT
CDR3aa: CASSYGQPYTEAFF

j_gene: TRBJ2-5
d_gene: NA
abundance: NA
v_gene: TRBV7-9
CDR3nt: TGTGCCAGCAGCCCGGCCCGACGGAGCCAAGAGACCCAGTACTTC
CDR3aa: CASSPARRSQETQYF

j_gene: TRBJ1-1
d_gene: TRBD1
abundance: NA
v_gene: TRBV5-1
CDR3nt: TGCGCCAGCAGCTTCGACAGGGCGGCCTCGGGGGAAGCTTTCTTT
CDR3aa: CASSFDRAASGEAFF

j_gene: TRBJ2-6
d_gene: NA
abundance: NA
v_gene: TRBV18
CDR3nt: TGTGCCAGCTCACCAGTGCAGGGACGATCTGGGGCCAACGTCCTGACTTTC
CDR3aa: CASSPVQGRSGANVLTF

j_gene: TRBJ2-3
d_gene: NA
abundance: NA
v_gene: TRBV18
CDR3nt: TGTGCCAGCTCACCTACCTCAGATACGCAGTATTTT
CDR3aa: CASSPTSDTQYF

j_gene: TRBJ1-5
d_gene: NA
abundance: NA
v_gene: TRBV28
CDR3nt: TGTGCCAGCTTTGGGGCAGGGCTCGGCGATCAGCCCCAGCATTTT
CDR3aa: CASFGAGLGDQPQHF

j_gene: TRBJ1-5
d_gene: NA
abundance: NA
v_gene: TRBV5-5
CDR3nt: TGTGCCAGCAGCTTGGCGGGGTTAAACAATCAGCCCCAGCATTTT
CDR3aa: CASSLAGLNNQPQHF

j_gene: TRBJ1-1
d_gene: TRBD1
abundance: few
v_gene: TRBV2
CDR3nt: TGTGCCAGTGGGGGCTCGGACAGGGGAATGAACACTGAAGCTTTCTTT
CDR3aa: CASGGSDRGMNTEAFF

j_gene: TRBJ1-1
d_gene: TRBD1
abundance: NA
v_gene: TRBV6-5
CDR3nt: TGTGCCAGCCGCGGACAGGGGATGAACACTGAAGCTTTCTTT
CDR3aa: CASRGQGMNTEAFF

j_gene: TRBJ2-3
d_gene: TRBD1
abundance: NA
v_gene: TRBV7-2
CDR3nt: TGTGCCAGCAGCTTAGGTTACGACAGGGACCTGTATTTT
CDR3aa: CASSLGYDRDLYF

j_gene: TRBJ1-1
d_gene: NA
abundance: NA
v_gene: TRBV6-5
CDR3nt: TGTGCCAGCAGTCGGGATTCGAACACTGAAGCTTTCTTT
CDR3aa: CASSRDSNTEAFF

j_gene: TRBJ2-5
d_gene: NA
abundance: once
v_gene: TRBV6-5
CDR3nt: TGTGCCAGCAGTGCGACAGGTCGCGAGACCCAGTACTTC
CDR3aa: CASSATGRETQYF

j_gene: TRBJ2-7
d_gene: TRBD2
abundance: NA
v_gene: TRBV15
CDR3nt: TGTGCCACCAGCATAGGCGCTAGCGGTTCAGGGGAGCAGTACTTC
CDR3aa: CATSIGASGSGEQYF

j_gene: TRBJ2-1
d_gene: NA
abundance: NA
v_gene: TRBV12-2
CDR3nt: TGTGCAAGTCGCTTCTTCCAGCGACACTCCTACAATGAGCAGTTCTTC
CDR3aa: CASRFFQRHSYNEQFF

j_gene: TRBJ1-6
d_gene: TRBD1
abundance: NA
v_gene: TRBV6-1
CDR3nt: TGTGCCAGCAGGAAACAGGGGGCCGGTAATTCACCCCTCCACTTT
CDR3aa: CASRKQGAGNSPLHF

j_gene: TRBJ1-1
d_gene: TRBD1
abundance: NA
v_gene: TRBV6-5
CDR3nt: TGTGCCAGCAGTCCGGACAGGGCGAAGACTGAAGCTTTCTTT
CDR3aa: CASSPDRAKTEAFF

j_gene: TRBJ1-3
d_gene: NA
abundance: NA
v_gene: TRBV5-1
CDR3nt: TGCGCCAGCAGCTTGGGTCCGTCCGGGGGGCCTGGAAACACCATATATTTT
CDR3aa: CASSLGPSGGPGNTIYF

j_gene: TRBJ1-2
d_gene: NA
abundance: few
v_gene: TRBV7-8
CDR3nt: TGTGCCAGCAGCGGTGACCGGATGACCTCCTATGGCTACACCTTC
CDR3aa: CASSGDRMTSYGYTF

j_gene: TRBJ2-2
d_gene: NA
abundance: few
v_gene: TRBV6-1
CDR3nt: TGTGCCAGCATCGGGGGCGCGAGTAACACCGGGGAGCTGTTTTTT
CDR3aa: CASIGGASNTGELFF

j_gene: TRBJ2-3
d_gene: TRBD1
abundance: NA
v_gene: TRBV28
CDR3nt: TGTGCCAGCAGTCCGACAGGGGAGACAGATACGCAGTATTTT
CDR3aa: CASSPTGETDTQYF

j_gene: TRBJ1-4
d_gene: NA
abundance: NA
v_gene: TRBV18
CDR3nt: TGTGCCAGCTCACCAGGGGATCTCGAAAAACTGTTTTTT
CDR3aa: CASSPGDLEKLFF

j_gene: TRBJ2-2
d_gene: TRBD1
abundance: once
v_gene: TRBV7-9
CDR3nt: TGTGCCAGCAGCCCCCCCGGGACAGGGGCGCCTGGGGGGGAGCTGTTTTTT
CDR3aa: CASSPPGTGAPGGELFF